This T cell receptor beta chain stems from a study of blood T cells in healthy people across ages. Overall study results and limits: The recorded TCR beta diversity per million T cells decreased in a roughly linear manner with age.

A sample-barcoded 5' primer and a J-beta primer mix were used in a second PCR of about 7 to 11 cycles. MiXCR, applied by TCRdb to the 5' RACE reads, yields one record per CDR3 protein. The table lists fewer than 2,000,000 distinct CDR3 sequences, 30% to 40% of them singletons. In regard to this clonotype: Its antigen is as yet unknown.

With 3 bases clipped from V and 2 bases from J, the junction kept 5 bases outside the gene matches. The CDR3 is 14 amino acids. Germline lookup yields CDR1 SGHRS and CDR2 YFSETQ. The gene calls are TRBV5-1 and TRBJ2-7; 7 nucleotides agree with TRBD1. The sample was blood. The clonotype comes from a human donor in good health. For the CDR3, the DNA is TGCGCCAGCAGCTCGGGACAGTTTCCCTACGAGCAGTACTTC. It specifies CASSSGQFPYEQYF.